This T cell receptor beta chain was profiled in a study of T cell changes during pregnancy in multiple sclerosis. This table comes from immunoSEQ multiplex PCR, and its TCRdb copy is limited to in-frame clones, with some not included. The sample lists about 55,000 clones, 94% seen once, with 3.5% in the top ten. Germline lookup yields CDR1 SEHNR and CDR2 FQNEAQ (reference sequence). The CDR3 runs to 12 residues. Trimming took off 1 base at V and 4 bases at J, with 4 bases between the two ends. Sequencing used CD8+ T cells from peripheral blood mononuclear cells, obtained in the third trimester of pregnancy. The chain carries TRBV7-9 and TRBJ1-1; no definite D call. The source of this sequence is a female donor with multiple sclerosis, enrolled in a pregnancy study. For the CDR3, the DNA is TGTGCCAGCAGCTTAGGGAGCACTGAAGCTTTCTTT. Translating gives CASSLGSTEAFF.